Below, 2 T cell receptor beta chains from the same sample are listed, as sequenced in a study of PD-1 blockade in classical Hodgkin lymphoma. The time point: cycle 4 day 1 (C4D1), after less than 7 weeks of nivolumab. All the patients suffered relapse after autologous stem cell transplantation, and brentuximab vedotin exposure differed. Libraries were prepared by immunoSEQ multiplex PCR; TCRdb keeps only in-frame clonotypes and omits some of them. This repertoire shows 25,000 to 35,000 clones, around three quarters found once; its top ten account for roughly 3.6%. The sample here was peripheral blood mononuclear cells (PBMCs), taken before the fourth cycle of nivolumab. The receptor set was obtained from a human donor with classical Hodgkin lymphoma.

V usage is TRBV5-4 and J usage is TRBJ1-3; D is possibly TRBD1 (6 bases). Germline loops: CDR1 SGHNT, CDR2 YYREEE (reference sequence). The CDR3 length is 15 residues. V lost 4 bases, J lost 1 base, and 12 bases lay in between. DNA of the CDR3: TGTGCCAGCAGCGGGGGCGGAAGATCTGGAAACACCATATATTTT. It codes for CASSGGGRSGNTIYF.

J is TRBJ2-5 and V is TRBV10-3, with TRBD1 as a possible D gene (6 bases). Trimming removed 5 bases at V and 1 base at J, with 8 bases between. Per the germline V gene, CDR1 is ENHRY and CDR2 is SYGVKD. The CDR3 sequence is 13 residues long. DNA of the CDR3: TGTGCCATCAGTCGGGACACCCAAGAGACCCAGTACTTC. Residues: CAISRDTQETQYF.